The rows below give T cell receptor beta chains drawn from one sample of a study of OX40 agonist ivuxolimab in advanced cancers. Here immunoSEQ multiplex PCR was the method, and the copy in TCRdb shows in-frame clones only, minus some. The repertoire has 65,000 to 85,000 clones, around 92% of them found once; the top ten carry more than 8.5%. This sample comprised CD4+ or CD8+ T cells sorted from blood, obtained in a trial of the OX40 agonist ivuxolimab. These TCRs come from an adult with an advanced solid tumor such as melanoma, head and neck, liver or kidney cancer. Each CDR3 is given with its conserved first and last residue. A D gene is named only where the DNA matches it firmly. A row's size may be missing; if present it is once, few, many or a size class.

j_gene: TRBJ2-1; d_gene: -; v_gene: TRBV5-1; abundance: -; CDR3aa: CASSLDEAFREQFF; CDR3nt: TGCGCCAGCAGCTTGGATGAGGCCTTCAGGGAGCAGTTCTTC
j_gene: TRBJ2-3; d_gene: -; v_gene: TRBV18; abundance: once; CDR3aa: CASSPDRISQDTQYF; CDR3nt: TGTGCCAGCTCGCCCGACAGGATATCTCAAGATACGCAGTATTTT
j_gene: TRBJ2-7; d_gene: -; v_gene: TRBV28; abundance: -; CDR3aa: CASRPGTKYEQYF; CDR3nt: TGTGCCAGTAGACCCGGGACAAAGTACGAGCAGTACTTC
j_gene: TRBJ1-1; d_gene: -; v_gene: TRBV5-1; abundance: -; CDR3aa: CASSLVTVNTEAFF; CDR3nt: TGCGCCAGCAGCTTGGTGACAGTTAACACTGAAGCTTTCTTT
j_gene: TRBJ1-2; d_gene: -; v_gene: TRBV18; abundance: -; CDR3aa: CASSPPGTEANYGYTF; CDR3nt: TGTGCCAGCTCACCACCTGGGACGGAAGCTAACTATGGCTACACCTTC
j_gene: TRBJ1-1; d_gene: -; v_gene: TRBV7-9; abundance: -; CDR3aa: CASSLARAPLNSEAFF; CDR3nt: TGTGCCAGCAGCTTAGCAAGGGCGCCCCTGAACTCTGAAGCTTTCTTT
j_gene: TRBJ1-1; d_gene: TRBD1; v_gene: TRBV6-4; abundance: -; CDR3aa: CASKGQEGGEAFF; CDR3nt: TGTGCCAGCAAAGGACAGGAGGGCGGTGAAGCTTTCTTT
j_gene: TRBJ2-7; d_gene: -; v_gene: TRBV6-5; abundance: -; CDR3aa: CASSYSFGGYEQYF; CDR3nt: TGTGCCAGCAGTTACTCGTTCGGGGGTTACGAGCAGTACTTC
j_gene: TRBJ2-2; d_gene: -; v_gene: TRBV14; abundance: -; CDR3aa: CASSGLLNTGELFF; CDR3nt: TGTGCCAGCAGCGGCCTATTAAACACCGGGGAGCTGTTTTTT
j_gene: TRBJ2-1; d_gene: TRBD1; v_gene: TRBV5-5; abundance: -; CDR3aa: CASSLYPGQGIYNEQFF; CDR3nt: TGTGCCAGCAGCCTTTACCCGGGACAGGGGATTTACAATGAGCAGTTCTTC
j_gene: TRBJ2-7; d_gene: -; v_gene: TRBV19; abundance: -; CDR3aa: CASSNPGQVSSYEQYF; CDR3nt: TGTGCCAGTAGTAATCCGGGACAAGTAAGCTCCTACGAGCAGTACTTC
j_gene: TRBJ2-5; d_gene: TRBD1; v_gene: TRBV2; abundance: -; CDR3aa: CASRMGQVYLETQYF; CDR3nt: TGTGCCAGCAGGATGGGACAGGTTTATCTAGAGACCCAGTACTTC
j_gene: TRBJ1-3; d_gene: -; v_gene: TRBV18; abundance: -; CDR3aa: CASSPYREYLSGNTIYF; CDR3nt: TGTGCCAGCTCACCGTATCGGGAGTATCTCTCTGGAAACACCATATATTTT
j_gene: TRBJ1-5; d_gene: -; v_gene: TRBV5-1; abundance: -; CDR3aa: CASSLEGLSQPQHF; CDR3nt: TGCGCCAGCAGCTTGGAGGGTTTGAGTCAGCCCCAGCATTTT
j_gene: TRBJ1-5; d_gene: -; v_gene: TRBV10-3; abundance: -; CDR3aa: CAISELWGAGQPQHF; CDR3nt: TGTGCCATCAGTGAGCTTTGGGGGGCGGGACAGCCCCAGCATTTT
j_gene: TRBJ1-1; d_gene: -; v_gene: TRBV10-2; abundance: -; CDR3aa: CASSESFQGGAFF; CDR3nt: TGCGCCAGCAGTGAGTCGTTCCAAGGCGGAGCTTTCTTT
j_gene: TRBJ2-5; d_gene: -; v_gene: TRBV9; abundance: -; CDR3aa: CASSVEGGGYQETQYF; CDR3nt: TGTGCCAGCAGCGTAGAGGGAGGAGGGTACCAAGAGACCCAGTACTTC
j_gene: TRBJ2-6; d_gene: -; v_gene: TRBV19; abundance: -; CDR3aa: CASSTLHEGANVLTF; CDR3nt: TGTGCCAGTAGTACACTCCATGAAGGGGCCAACGTCCTGACTTTC
j_gene: TRBJ1-5; d_gene: -; v_gene: TRBV7-9; abundance: -; CDR3aa: CASSFTGTQPQHF; CDR3nt: TGTGCCAGCAGCTTCACAGGGACTCAGCCCCAGCATTTT
j_gene: TRBJ1-2; d_gene: -; v_gene: TRBV21-1; abundance: -; CDR3aa: CASSLRTGGSYGYTF; CDR3nt: TGTGCCAGCAGCCTTAGGACAGGGGGGAGCTATGGCTACACCTTC
j_gene: TRBJ2-3; d_gene: -; v_gene: TRBV5-1; abundance: -; CDR3aa: CASSLWISKDTQYF; CDR3nt: TGCGCCAGCAGCCTGTGGATTAGTAAAGATACGCAGTATTTT
j_gene: TRBJ1-2; d_gene: -; v_gene: TRBV2; abundance: few; CDR3aa: CASSGTIYGYTF; CDR3nt: TGTGCCAGCAGTGGGACCATCTATGGCTACACCTTC
j_gene: TRBJ1-4; d_gene: -; v_gene: TRBV6-1; abundance: few; CDR3aa: CASSGGRGGATNEKLFF; CDR3nt: TGTGCCAGCAGTGGGGGCAGGGGAGGTGCAACTAATGAAAAACTGTTTTTT
j_gene: TRBJ1-1; d_gene: TRBD1; v_gene: TRBV5-1; abundance: -; CDR3aa: CASSRGQNTEAFF; CDR3nt: TGCGCCAGCTCGAGGGGGCAGAACACTGAAGCTTTCTTT
j_gene: TRBJ2-3; d_gene: -; v_gene: TRBV19; abundance: -; CDR3aa: CASSMLVTTDTQYF; CDR3nt: TGTGCCAGTAGTATGTTAGTAACCACAGATACGCAGTATTTT
j_gene: TRBJ1-5; d_gene: -; v_gene: TRBV2; abundance: -; CDR3aa: CASRRTSQSNQPQHF; CDR3nt: TGTGCCAGCAGACGGACGTCCCAGAGCAATCAGCCCCAGCATTTT
j_gene: TRBJ2-1; d_gene: -; v_gene: TRBV7-2; abundance: -; CDR3aa: CASSPQGLYNEQFF; CDR3nt: TGTGCCAGCAGCCCCCAAGGGCTTTACAATGAGCAGTTCTTC
j_gene: TRBJ2-2; d_gene: -; v_gene: TRBV9; abundance: -; CDR3aa: CASSVVDVDYTGELFF; CDR3nt: TGTGCCAGCAGCGTAGTGGATGTGGATTATACCGGGGAGCTGTTTTTT
j_gene: TRBJ2-6; d_gene: TRBD1; v_gene: TRBV11-2; abundance: -; CDR3aa: CASSFLQGAGANVLTF; CDR3nt: TGTGCCAGCAGCTTCCTACAGGGGGCAGGGGCCAACGTCCTGACTTTC
j_gene: TRBJ2-7; d_gene: -; v_gene: TRBV10-3; abundance: -; CDR3aa: CAIRLPGGSENSYEQYF; CDR3nt: TGTGCCATCAGATTACCAGGCGGGTCGGAAAATTCCTACGAGCAGTACTTC
j_gene: TRBJ2-7; d_gene: -; v_gene: TRBV2; abundance: -; CDR3aa: CASSEVAQEGGDEQYF; CDR3nt: TGTGCCAGCAGTGAAGTGGCCCAAGAGGGAGGCGACGAGCAGTACTTC
j_gene: TRBJ1-1; d_gene: -; v_gene: TRBV11-1; abundance: -; CDR3aa: CASSQDWNTEAFF; CDR3nt: TGTGCCAGCAGCCAAGACTGGAACACTGAAGCTTTCTTT
j_gene: TRBJ1-5; d_gene: -; v_gene: TRBV12-1; abundance: -; CDR3aa: CASSSRPYPNQPQHF; CDR3nt: TGTGCCAGCAGCTCCCGACCGTACCCCAATCAGCCCCAGCATTTT
j_gene: TRBJ2-7; d_gene: TRBD1; v_gene: TRBV2; abundance: -; CDR3aa: CASNLGGQDYEQYF; CDR3nt: TGTGCCAGCAATTTGGGTGGACAGGACTACGAGCAGTACTTC
j_gene: TRBJ2-2; d_gene: TRBD1; v_gene: TRBV5-1; abundance: few; CDR3aa: CASSLGQGAGELFF; CDR3nt: TGCGCCAGCAGCTTGGGACAGGGGGCCGGGGAGCTGTTTTTT
j_gene: TRBJ2-2; d_gene: -; v_gene: TRBV6-4; abundance: -; CDR3aa: CASSGSLRANTGELFF; CDR3nt: TGTGCCAGCAGTGGCTCGCTCAGGGCGAACACCGGGGAGCTGTTTTTT
j_gene: TRBJ1-3; d_gene: -; v_gene: TRBV18; abundance: -; CDR3aa: CASSPLTSGSGNTIYF; CDR3nt: TGTGCCAGCTCACCACTAACTTCGGGCTCTGGAAACACCATATATTTT
j_gene: TRBJ1-3; d_gene: -; v_gene: TRBV2; abundance: -; CDR3aa: CASSRNNPVNSGNTIYF; CDR3nt: TGTGCCAGCAGCAGAAACAACCCTGTCAACTCTGGAAACACCATATATTTT
j_gene: TRBJ2-5; d_gene: TRBD1; v_gene: TRBV7-3; abundance: -; CDR3aa: CASSRGQQETQYF; CDR3nt: TGTGCCAGCAGCAGGGGACAGCAAGAGACCCAGTACTTC